This T cell receptor beta chain was sequenced in a study of Ad26.COV2.S vaccination and SARS-CoV-2 variants. The protocol was immunoSEQ multiplex PCR, while the TCRdb copy is restricted to in-frame clones and leaves out a portion. Among fewer than 500,000 clones listed, 89% were seen once. This CDR3 is built from 13 residues. The ends were cut back, 0 bases at V and 3 bases at J, with 6 bases in the middle. Germline CDR1 is SGHRS and CDR2 is YFSETQ. Treatment meaning: 19 received Ad26.COV2.S at low or high dose, single or two shots; about five received placebo; per-sample allocation not given. Sampling occurred on day 63 after the first vaccine or placebo injection.

The chain recombines TRBV5-1 with TRBJ1-2; D is uncertain. This TCR was recovered from a person aged 18-60 years who received the Ad26.COV2.S COVID-19 vaccine or a placebo. The specimen was peripheral blood, collected in a trial of Ad26.COV2.S vaccine versus placebo. This chain's CDR3 is CASSLDGDYGYTF. DNA for the CDR3: TGCGCCAGCAGCTTGGACGGCGACTATGGCTACACCTTC.